This T cell receptor (beta chain) was recorded in a study of CD8 T cells in ankylosing spondylitis. A remark on this clonotype: The target antigen is unknown.

Using quantitative 5'-RACE with molecular barcodes, the authors made TCR beta libraries. MiXCR, applied by TCRdb to the 5' RACE reads, yields one record per CDR3 protein. The sample has fewer than 250,000 distinct CDR3 sequences, around a quarter seen once; the top ten hold 6.6%. V was clipped by 4 bases and J by 5 bases; unmatched bases: 7. CDR1 is SGDLS and CDR2 is YYNGEE in the germline V gene. This CDR3 spans 15 amino acids. Study results and caveats: Ankylosing spondylitis blood seemed to carry a telltale TCR beta motif made of about 8 highly homologous variants.

This TCR was recovered from a male donor with ankylosing spondylitis or in good health (not recorded which). The sequencing sample was made of blood, either unsorted or a sorted T cell fraction (not recorded which). The gene calls are TRBV9 and TRBJ2-5; TRBD2 aligns across 11 bases. The CDR3 is CASSPLAGVEETQYF. Here the CDR3 DNA reads TGTGCCAGCAGCCCACTAGCGGGAGTAGAGGAGACCCAGTACTTC.